The present entry profiles one T cell receptor (beta chain) with its context. Antigen specificity is unknown. The assay was immunoSEQ multiplex PCR, and TCRdb's table has in-frame clones only and misses some. This sample carries 150,000 to 190,000 clones, 85% to 95% of them seen once, and the ten largest clones take 0.3% to 0.35%. In germline, CDR1 is SEHNR, CDR2 FQNEAQ (reference sequence). The CDR3 sequence is 15 residues long. V dropped 0 bases and J dropped 9; count of bases not matched to a gene: 3. The data were taken from a study of OX40 agonist ivuxolimab in advanced cancers. Study context: Patients were treated with ivuxolimab, an agonistic anti-OX40 (CD134) antibody. Partial responses were achieved by three patients, one with hepatocellular carcinoma and two with cutaneous melanoma.

Broader study findings: Averaging showed that CD8+ T cells had more expanded clones than CD4+ did.

The V call is TRBV7-9, the J call TRBJ2-1; 12 bases align to TRBD2. The specimen was CD4+ or CD8+ T cells sorted from blood, collected in a trial of the OX40 agonist ivuxolimab. The receptor was isolated from an adult with an advanced solid tumor such as melanoma, head and neck, liver or kidney cancer. The CDR3 here is CASSLALAGGAEQFF. The CDR3 DNA reads as TGTGCCAGCAGCTTAGCCCTAGCGGGGGGGGCTGAGCAGTTCTTC.